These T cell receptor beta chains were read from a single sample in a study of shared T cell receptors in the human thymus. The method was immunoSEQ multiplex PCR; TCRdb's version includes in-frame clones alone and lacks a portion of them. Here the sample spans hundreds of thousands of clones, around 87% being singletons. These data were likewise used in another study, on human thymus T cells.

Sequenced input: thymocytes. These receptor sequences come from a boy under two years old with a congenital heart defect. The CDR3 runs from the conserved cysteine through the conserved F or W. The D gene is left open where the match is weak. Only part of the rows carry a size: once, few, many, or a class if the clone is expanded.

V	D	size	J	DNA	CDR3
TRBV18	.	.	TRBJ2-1	TGTGCCAGCTCACCTACCTGGTGCAGGTTGGTTAATGAGCAGTTCTTC	CASSPTWCRLVNEQFF
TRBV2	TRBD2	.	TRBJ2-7	TGTGCCAGCAGTTCTAGCGGGAGGAGTTTGTACGAGCAGTACTTC	CASSSSGRSLYEQYF
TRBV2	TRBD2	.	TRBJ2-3	TGTGCCAGCAAGGCCCATTGGTCGGGGGGGTGCACAGATACGCAGTATTTT	CASKAHWSGGCTDTQYF
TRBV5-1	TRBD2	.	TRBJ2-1	TGCGCCAGCAGCTTGATCGGGACAGCCGGACTAGCGGGGGGGGCTTTCTACAATGAGCAGTTCTTC	CASSLIGTAGLAGGAFYNEQFF
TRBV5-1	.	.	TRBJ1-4	TGCGCCAGCAGAGGTGGCAGGGGTAATGAAAAACTGTTTTTT	CASRGGRGNEKLFF
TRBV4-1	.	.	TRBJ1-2	TGCGCCAGCAGCCCAACACAGGGTTATGGCTACACCTTC	CASSPTQGYGYTF
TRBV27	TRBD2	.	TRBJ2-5	TGTGCCAGCAGTTTGGCTAGCGGGGAGACCCAGTACTTC	CASSLASGETQYF
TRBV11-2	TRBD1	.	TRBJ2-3	TGTGCCAGCAGCTTAGCCCCCCGTCAGGGGGCCACGCAGTATTTT	CASSLAPRQGATQYF
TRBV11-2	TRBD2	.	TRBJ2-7	TGTGCCAGCAGCCGCGCCGGGACTAGCGGTTCCTACGAGCAGTACTTC	CASSRAGTSGSYEQYF
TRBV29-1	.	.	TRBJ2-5	TGCAGCGTTGCACCCCGATTGGAGCAAGAGACCCAGTACTTC	CSVAPRLEQETQYF
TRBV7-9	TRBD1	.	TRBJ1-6	TGTGCCAGCAGCAATCACAGGGGAGATAAGAATAATTCACCCCTCCACTTT	CASSNHRGDKNNSPLHF
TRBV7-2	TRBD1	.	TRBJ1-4	TGTGCCAGCAGCTTTCCGGGACAGGCTAATGAAAAACTGTTTTTT	CASSFPGQANEKLFF
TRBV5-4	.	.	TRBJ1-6	TGTGCCAGCAGCTCAGACCGGGACTATAATTCACCCCTCCACTTT	CASSSDRDYNSPLHF
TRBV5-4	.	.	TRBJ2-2	TGTGCCAGCAGCTTGATGGACAGCTTACAAAACACCGGGGAGCTGTTTTTT	CASSLMDSLQNTGELFF
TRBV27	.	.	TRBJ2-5	TGTGCCAGCAGTTTAGTCGGGACACAAGAGACCCAGTACTTC	CASSLVGTQETQYF
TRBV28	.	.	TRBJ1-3	TGTGCCAGCAGTTTAGGCAGTGGTCTGAACACCATATATTTT	CASSLGSGLNTIYF
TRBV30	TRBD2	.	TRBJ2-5	TGTGCCTGGAGGGGACTAGTTTATGAGACCCAGTACTTC	CAWRGLVYETQYF
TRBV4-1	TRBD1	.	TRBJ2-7	TGCGCCAGCAGCCACCGGCTGACAGGGAGATACGCCTACGAGCAGTACTTC	CASSHRLTGRYAYEQYF
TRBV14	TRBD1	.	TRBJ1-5	TGTGCCAGCAGTCTTACAGGGGTTCAGCCCCAGCATTTT	CASSLTGVQPQHF
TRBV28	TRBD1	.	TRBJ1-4	TGTGCCAGCAGTTTTGAGTGTAGGGACAGAGATAATGAAAAACTGTTTTTT	CASSFECRDRDNEKLFF
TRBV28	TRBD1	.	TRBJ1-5	TGTGCCAGCAGTCTCCCGCGACAGGGATTAAATCAGCCCCAGCATTTT	CASSLPRQGLNQPQHF
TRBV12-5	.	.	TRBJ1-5	TGTGCTAGTGGTTTGGTAGCGGGAGATAATAGCAATCAGCCCCAGCATTTT	CASGLVAGDNSNQPQHF
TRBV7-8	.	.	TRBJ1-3	TGTGCCAGCAGCTTAGCGCGTGGGGCGCGGGGAAACACCATATATTTT	CASSLARGARGNTIYF
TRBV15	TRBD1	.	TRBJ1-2	TGTGCCACCAGCAGAGGAAGGGGGCAGGCTAAACCTAACTATGGCTACACCTTC	CATSRGRGQAKPNYGYTF
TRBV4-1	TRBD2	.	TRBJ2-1	TGCGCCAGCAGCCAAGAGGGGAGCGGGGTTGAGCAGTTCTTC	CASSQEGSGVEQFF
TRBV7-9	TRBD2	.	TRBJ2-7	TGTGCCAGCAGCCCTGGACTAGCGGGAGGTCCCTACGAGCAGTACTTC	CASSPGLAGGPYEQYF
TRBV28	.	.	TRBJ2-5	TGTGCCAGCAGTACCCCGACAGGGCGGGGAGAGACCCAGTACTTC	CASSTPTGRGETQYF
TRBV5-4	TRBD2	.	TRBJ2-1	TGTGCCAGCAGCTTAGGACTAGCGGGAGTTAGCTCCTACAATGAGCAGTTCTTC	CASSLGLAGVSSYNEQFF
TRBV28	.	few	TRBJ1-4	TGTGCCGGCCGAACGGGGAGTGGAGAAAAACTGTTTTTT	CAGRTGSGEKLFF
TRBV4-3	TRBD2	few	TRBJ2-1	TGCGCCAGCAGCCAAATGACTAGCGGGGGGCGTAGCTCCTACAATGAGCAGTTCTTC	CASSQMTSGGRSSYNEQFF
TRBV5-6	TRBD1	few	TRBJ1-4	TGTGCCAGCAGCCAAAGGACAGGGAGGAATGAAAAACTGTTTTTT	CASSQRTGRNEKLFF
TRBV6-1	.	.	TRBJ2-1	TGTGCCAGCACCGATGCCATAACTAGACACAATGAGCAGTTCTTC	CASTDAITRHNEQFF
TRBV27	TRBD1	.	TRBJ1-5	TGTGCCAGCAGTTTGGTAGATCGAGAGGGGGCGCATCAGCCCCAGCATTTT	CASSLVDREGAHQPQHF
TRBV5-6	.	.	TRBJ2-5	TGTGCCAGCAGCTTGGTACGTCGGGGGAGTTGGTCCCAAGAGACCCAGTACTTC	CASSLVRRGSWSQETQYF
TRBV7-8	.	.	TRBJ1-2	TGTGCCAGCAGCTTCCGCCGCCGGGGGTATGGCTACACCTTC	CASSFRRRGYGYTF
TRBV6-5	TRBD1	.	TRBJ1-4	TGTGCCAGCAGTTCTTACCCGGGACAGGGGAGTGAAAAACTGTTTTTT	CASSSYPGQGSEKLFF
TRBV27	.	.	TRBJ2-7	TGTGCCAGCAGTTCTAGGACAGACTCCTACGAGCAGTACTTC	CASSSRTDSYEQYF
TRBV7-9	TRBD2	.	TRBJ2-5	TGTGCCAGCAGCTTAGGCCTAGCGGACCTGTACCAAGAGACCCAGTACTTC	CASSLGLADLYQETQYF
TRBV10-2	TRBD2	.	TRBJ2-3	TGCGCCAGCAGTGTTCAAGCGGGGGTGCAGTATTTT	CASSVQAGVQYF
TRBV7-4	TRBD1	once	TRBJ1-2	TGTGCCAGCAGCCTGACAGGGGCCCCGGGGGATGGCTACACCTTC	CASSLTGAPGDGYTF
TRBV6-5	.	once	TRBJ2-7	TGTGCCAGCACCTCCAGGGATGGGGGGTCCTACGAGCAGTACTTC	CASTSRDGGSYEQYF
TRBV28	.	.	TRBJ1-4	TGTGCCAGCAGTTTATCGGACAGTTCGGAAAAACTGTTTTTT	CASSLSDSSEKLFF
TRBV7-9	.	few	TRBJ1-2	TGTGCCAGCAGCTTAGGGCCAATTTTTAGGGGTCGTGGCTACACCTTC	CASSLGPIFRGRGYTF
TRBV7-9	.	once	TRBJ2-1	TGTGCCAGCAGCTTAGGCGGGGTAAATGAGCAGTTCTTC	CASSLGGVNEQFF
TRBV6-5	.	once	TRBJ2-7	TGTGCCAGCCGGCCGGGACTTACGCCCTACGAGCAGTACTTC	CASRPGLTPYEQYF
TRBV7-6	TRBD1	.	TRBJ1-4	TGTGCCAGCAGCTTATGGGGGACAGGGGGCAAAAAACTGTTTTTT	CASSLWGTGGKKLFF
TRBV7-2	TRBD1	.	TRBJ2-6	TGTGCCAGCAGCCCCCCAGGACAGGCCCCTGGGGCCAACGTCCTGACTTTC	CASSPPGQAPGANVLTF
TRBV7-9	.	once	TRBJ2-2	TGTGCCAGCGGCGCGGGGAACACCGGGGAGCTGTTTTTT	CASGAGNTGELFF
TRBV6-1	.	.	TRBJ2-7	TGTGCCAGCAGTGAAACCTACTACGAGCAGTACTTC	CASSETYYEQYF
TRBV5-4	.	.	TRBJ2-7	TGTGCCAGCAGCTTAAATAGTACGGGGCAGTACTTC	CASSLNSTGQYF